This is a list of T cell receptor beta chains from one sample in a study of blood T cell repertoires in COVID-19. Clones were sequenced by immunoSEQ multiplex PCR, and TCRdb holds only the in-frame ones, with some missing. The sample holds about 75,000 clones, around 89% seen once. The material sequenced was peripheral blood. The receptors originated from a woman aged 70-85 years with acute or convalescent COVID-19. Each CDR3 is given with its conserved first and last residue. D genes are given only for firm matches. Expanded clones are given a class, and other clones once, few, many or no size at all.

j_call: TRBJ1-3
clone_size: .
d_call: .
v_call: TRBV4-3
cdr3_aa: CASSQVFRGGSGNTIYF
cdr3_nt: TGCGCCAGCAGTCAAGTATTCAGGGGTGGCTCTGGAAACACCATATATTTT

j_call: TRBJ2-7
clone_size: .
d_call: TRBD1
v_call: TRBV7-9
cdr3_aa: CASVPQGAYSYEQYF
cdr3_nt: TGTGCCAGCGTACCACAGGGGGCATACTCCTACGAGCAGTACTTC

j_call: TRBJ2-5
clone_size: .
d_call: .
v_call: TRBV9
cdr3_aa: CASSVRGTPHETQYF
cdr3_nt: TGTGCCAGCAGCGTAAGGGGGACCCCTCATGAAACCCAGTACTTC

j_call: TRBJ2-7
clone_size: .
d_call: TRBD2
v_call: TRBV7-3
cdr3_aa: CASSLTGEGEQYF
cdr3_nt: TGTGCCAGCAGCTTAACGGGGGAGGGCGAGCAGTACTTC

j_call: TRBJ2-7
clone_size: .
d_call: .
v_call: TRBV9
cdr3_aa: CASSVGTNSYEQYF
cdr3_nt: TGTGCCAGCAGCGTAGGGACTAACTCCTACGAGCAGTACTTC

j_call: TRBJ1-2
clone_size: .
d_call: TRBD1
v_call: TRBV19
cdr3_aa: CASIAKGGTGITNYGYTF
cdr3_nt: TGTGCCAGTATTGCCAAGGGTGGGACAGGGATAACTAACTATGGCTACACCTTC

j_call: TRBJ2-1
clone_size: .
d_call: TRBD1
v_call: TRBV15
cdr3_aa: CATLRGSSYNEQFF
cdr3_nt: TGTGCCACCCTCAGGGGGAGCTCCTACAATGAGCAGTTCTTC

j_call: TRBJ1-5
clone_size: .
d_call: .
v_call: TRBV6-5
cdr3_aa: CASRVRGMEPQHF
cdr3_nt: TGTGCCAGCAGGGTCAGGGGTATGGAGCCCCAGCATTTT

j_call: TRBJ1-2
clone_size: .
d_call: .
v_call: TRBV19
cdr3_aa: CASSIGAVNYGYTF
cdr3_nt: TGTGCCAGTAGTATTGGTGCAGTCAACTATGGCTACACCTTC

j_call: TRBJ1-1
clone_size: .
d_call: .
v_call: TRBV6-5
cdr3_aa: CASSYMRERGTEAFF
cdr3_nt: TGTGCCAGCAGTTACATGAGGGAACGGGGCACTGAAGCTTTCTTT

j_call: TRBJ2-7
clone_size: .
d_call: TRBD1
v_call: TRBV5-1
cdr3_aa: CASSLGQGANEQYF
cdr3_nt: TGCGCCAGCAGCCTCGGACAGGGGGCTAACGAGCAGTACTTC

j_call: TRBJ2-7
clone_size: .
d_call: .
v_call: TRBV11-1
cdr3_aa: CASSRSRGYEQYF
cdr3_nt: TGTGCCAGCAGTCGAAGCAGGGGATACGAGCAGTACTTC

j_call: TRBJ1-1
clone_size: once
d_call: .
v_call: TRBV11-2
cdr3_aa: CASSEGRRDTEAFF
cdr3_nt: TGTGCCAGCAGCGAGGGACGGAGGGACACTGAAGCTTTCTTT

j_call: TRBJ1-1
clone_size: .
d_call: .
v_call: TRBV4-3
cdr3_aa: CASSQWTYTEAFF
cdr3_nt: TGCGCCAGCAGCCAGTGGACTTACACTGAAGCTTTCTTT

j_call: TRBJ2-3
clone_size: .
d_call: .
v_call: TRBV24-1
cdr3_aa: CATSDFRKGGGADTQYF
cdr3_nt: TGTGCCACCAGTGATTTTCGCAAGGGGGGAGGGGCAGATACGCAGTATTTT

j_call: TRBJ2-6
clone_size: .
d_call: .
v_call: TRBV18
cdr3_aa: CASSLLEDSGANVLTF
cdr3_nt: TGTGCCAGCTCCCTCCTCGAGGACTCTGGGGCCAACGTCCTGACTTTC

j_call: TRBJ1-2
clone_size: few
d_call: .
v_call: TRBV7-3
cdr3_aa: CASSTNGGNMEGYTF
cdr3_nt: TGTGCCAGCAGCACCAACGGGGGAAATATGGAGGGCTACACCTTC

j_call: TRBJ1-5
clone_size: .
d_call: .
v_call: TRBV2
cdr3_aa: CASSEDRLNQPQHF
cdr3_nt: TGTGCCAGCAGTGAAGACAGGCTTAATCAGCCCCAGCATTTT

j_call: TRBJ1-2
clone_size: .
d_call: .
v_call: TRBV2
cdr3_aa: CASSDQGYGYTF
cdr3_nt: TGTGCCAGCAGTGACCAGGGCTATGGCTACACCTTC

j_call: TRBJ2-3
clone_size: .
d_call: TRBD2
v_call: TRBV7-9
cdr3_aa: CACGTSGGVTDTQYF
cdr3_nt: TGTGCCTGTGGGACTAGCGGGGGGGTCACAGATACGCAGTATTTT

j_call: TRBJ1-2
clone_size: .
d_call: .
v_call: TRBV14
cdr3_aa: CASSQGTHYGYTF
cdr3_nt: TGTGCCAGCAGCCAAGGGACACACTATGGCTACACCTTC

j_call: TRBJ2-3
clone_size: .
d_call: .
v_call: TRBV5-4
cdr3_aa: CASSFLGHSTDTQYF
cdr3_nt: TGTGCCAGCAGCTTTTTGGGACATAGCACAGATACGCAGTATTTT